These T cell receptor beta chains were read from a single sample in a study of long-term antiretroviral therapy in people with HIV. The table came from immunoSEQ multiplex PCR; TCRdb's copy has only in-frame clones and leaves some out. The sample records about 20,000 clones, over 70% being singletons. The specimen was unsorted PBMCs, collected 2.9 years after starting antiretroviral therapy. The receptors come from a woman aged 25 to 45 with HIV. Both conserved end residues are part of each CDR3. A D gene is named only where the DNA matches it firmly. A row's size may be missing; if present it is once, few, many or a size class.

>once|-|TRBJ1-4|TRBV28|14
CASRGGGSTEKLFF
TGTGCCAGCAGGGGGGGTGGATCTACGGAAAAACTGTTTTTT
>-|TRBD1|TRBJ2-3|TRBV5-1|14
CASSLGAWTGGWYF
TGCGCCAGCAGCTTGGGGGCCTGGACAGGGGGTTGGTATTTT
>-|-|TRBJ2-3|TRBV4-3|14
CASSQTSSTDTQYF
TGCGCCAGCAGCCAGACATCAAGCACAGATACGCAGTATTTT
>-|-|TRBJ2-1|TRBV5-1|16
CASSLVPISSYNEQFF
TGCGCCAGCAGCTTGGTGCCGATCAGCTCCTACAATGAGCAGTTCTTC
>-|-|TRBJ2-1|TRBV2|15
CASRVYRGLWNEQFF
TGTGCCAGCAGAGTCTACAGGGGACTGTGGAATGAGCAGTTCTTC
>-|TRBD1|TRBJ2-7|TRBV11-2|11
CASSSTGFQYF
TGTGCCAGCAGCTCGACAGGGTTCCAGTACTTC
>-|TRBD2|TRBJ2-1|TRBV6-1|17
CASSGVQRGSSYNEQFF
TGTGCCAGCAGTGGGGTTCAGCGGGGGAGCTCCTACAATGAGCAGTTCTTC
>-|-|TRBJ1-4|TRBV12-1|15
CASSLRGYFGEKLFF
TGTGCCAGCAGCTTGCGAGGCTACTTCGGGGAAAAACTGTTTTTT
>-|TRBD1|TRBJ2-3|TRBV5-4|15
CASSRGQLPTDTQYF
TGTGCCAGCAGCCGGGGACAGCTTCCCACAGATACGCAGTATTTT
>-|-|TRBJ1-2|TRBV6-5|14
CASSYGRTNYGYTF
TGTGCCAGCAGTTACGGCAGGACTAACTATGGCTACACCTTC
>once|-|TRBJ1-1|TRBV4-1|17
CASSQREETERNTEAFF
TGCGCCAGCAGCCAAAGAGAAGAGACAGAAAGGAACACTGAAGCTTTCTTT
>few|TRBD1|TRBJ1-6|TRBV2|15
CASTSDRVGNSPLHF
TGTGCCAGCACCTCGGACAGGGTTGGTAATTCACCCCTCCACTTT
>-|TRBD1|TRBJ2-1|TRBV7-9|16
CASRDPGQGSYNEQFF
TGTGCCAGCAGGGATCCGGGACAGGGGAGCTACAATGAGCAGTTCTTC
>-|-|TRBJ1-5|TRBV12-5|13
CASGPLGPYAQHF
TGTGCTAGTGGTCCCCTGGGGCCATACGCCCAGCATTTT
>once|TRBD1|TRBJ1-1|TRBV5-6|16
CASSLAGQGENTEAFF
TGTGCCAGCAGCTTGGCAGGACAGGGGGAAAACACTGAAGCTTTCTTT
>-|-|TRBJ2-5|TRBV30|14
CAWRKTGYQETQYF
TGTGCCTGGAGGAAAACAGGGTATCAGGAGACCCAGTACTTC
>-|-|TRBJ1-3|TRBV6-5|15
CASGIDTGRGNTIYF
TGTGCCAGCGGAATCGATACCGGGAGAGGAAACACCATATATTTT
>-|-|TRBJ2-5|TRBV6-6|15
CASSKGQLAKETQYF
TGTGCCAGCAGTAAGGGCCAATTAGCGAAAGAGACCCAGTACTTC
>-|-|TRBJ2-3|TRBV4-2|14
CASSQGAGEDTQYF
TGTGCCAGCAGCCAAGGGGCAGGGGAGGATACGCAGTATTTT
>-|-|TRBJ1-1|TRBV15|14
CATSRDRAHTEAFF
TGTGCCACCAGCAGAGATCGAGCCCACACTGAAGCTTTCTTT
>-|-|TRBJ1-5|TRBV5-6|15
CASSLGVGQIQPQHF
TGTGCCAGCAGCTTGGGGGTGGGCCAGATACAGCCCCAGCATTTT
>few|-|TRBJ1-6|TRBV6-6|14
CASSGTQDNSPLHF
TGTGCCAGCAGTGGGACGCAGGATAATTCACCCCTCCACTTT
>-|-|TRBJ1-3|TRBV28|13
CASRVSSGNTIYF
TGTGCCAGCAGGGTTTCCTCTGGAAACACCATATATTTT
>-|-|TRBJ1-2|TRBV12-2|16
CASRLAPVPTNYGYTF
TGTGCAAGTCGCTTAGCACCGGTTCCCACAAACTATGGCTACACCTTC
>-|-|TRBJ2-2|TRBV2|12
CAVKRGIGELFF
TGTGCCGTAAAACGGGGGATCGGGGAGCTGTTTTTT
>-|TRBD1|TRBJ1-1|TRBV7-8|14
CASSSGTVNTEAFF
TGTGCCAGCAGCTCCGGGACAGTAAACACTGAAGCTTTCTTT
>-|TRBD2|TRBJ2-1|TRBV28|16
CASTKGGTMTVHEQFF
TGTGCCAGCACTAAAGGTGGGACTATGACGGTCCATGAGCAGTTCTTC
>-|-|TRBJ1-3|TRBV4-1|14
CASSSPGTGNTIYF
TGCGCCAGCAGCTCCCCAGGGACTGGAAACACCATATATTTT
>-|TRBD2|TRBJ2-2|TRBV7-3|16
CASSLSRGAGDGELFF
TGTGCCAGCAGCTTAAGTAGGGGCGCGGGGGACGGGGAGCTGTTTTTT
>once|-|TRBJ2-5|TRBV6-1|12
CASSLKQETQYF
TGTGCCAGCAGTTTAAAACAAGAGACCCAGTACTTC
>-|-|TRBJ2-3|TRBV7-9|16
CASSYRQAGSTDTQYF
TGTGCCAGCAGCTACCGACAGGCTGGGAGCACAGATACGCAGTATTTT
>-|TRBD2|TRBJ2-2|TRBV7-7|17
CASSPRLAGGYSGELFF
TGTGCCAGCAGCCCCCGACTAGCGGGGGGGTATTCCGGGGAGCTGTTTTTT
>-|-|TRBJ1-2|TRBV7-8|17
CASSSYAGTATLYGYTF
TGTGCCAGCAGCTCCTATGCCGGGACCGCAACCCTCTATGGCTACACCTTC
>-|TRBD1|TRBJ2-2|TRBV7-9|17
CASSPPGGISGTGELFF
TGTGCCAGCAGCCCTCCAGGGGGAATTTCGGGCACCGGGGAGCTGTTTTTT
>-|-|TRBJ1-2|TRBV30|15
CAWSAKDASGDGYTF
TGTGCCTGGAGTGCTAAGGACGCTTCAGGAGATGGCTACACCTTC
>-|TRBD1|TRBJ2-2|TRBV11-2|17
CASSSYNDRVSTGELFF
TGTGCCAGCAGCTCGTACAATGACAGGGTCTCCACCGGGGAGCTGTTTTTT
>few|TRBD2|TRBJ2-7|TRBV10-3|14
CAIAGGRTGHEQYF
TGTGCCATTGCAGGCGGGAGAACGGGACACGAGCAGTACTTC
>few|TRBD1|TRBJ2-1|TRBV9|15
CASSSGQLSYNEQFF
TGTGCCAGCAGCTCGGGACAGCTTTCCTACAATGAGCAGTTCTTC
>once|TRBD1|TRBJ2-5|TRBV2|15
CASKIGKQGQETQYF
TGTGCCAGCAAGATCGGGAAACAGGGGCAAGAGACCCAGTACTTC
>-|-|TRBJ1-6|TRBV6-1|17
CASSEPLERSYNSPLHF
TGTGCCAGCAGTGAACCCCTGGAGCGCTCCTATAATTCACCCCTCCACTTT
>-|-|TRBJ1-2|TRBV2|14
CASSERGPNYGYTF
TGTGCCAGCAGTGAACGGGGGCCCAACTATGGCTACACCTTC
>-|TRBD1|TRBJ2-6|TRBV14|19
CASSQTTGQGFSGANVLTF
TGTGCCAGCAGCCAAACTACGGGACAGGGGTTCTCTGGGGCCAACGTCCTGACTTTC
>-|-|TRBJ1-1|TRBV5-8|14
CASSLGVWNTEAFF
TGTGCCAGCAGCTTGGGGGTGTGGAACACTGAAGCTTTCTTT
>-|-|TRBJ2-6|TRBV5-6|14
CASRWRAGANVLTF
TGTGCCAGCCGCTGGAGGGCGGGGGCCAACGTCCTGACTTTC
>-|-|TRBJ1-2|TRBV5-1|19
CASSSNPSRSAPRNYGYTF
TGCGCCAGCAGCTCGAACCCCAGTCGGTCGGCCCCCCGCAACTATGGCTACACCTTC